Below are 20 T cell receptor beta chains sequenced from a single sample in a study of shared clonotypes between healthy human individuals. Profiled with immunoSEQ multiplex PCR; TCRdb holds only in-frame clones, not every one. The sample has 530,000 or so clones, 75% to 80% seen once. The sample taken for sequencing was PBMCs. These receptors all stem from a woman in her forties in good health. Some clones in this sample may be carry-over from other donors' samples.

The V and J genes are TRBV10-2 and TRBJ2-2, with 10 bases that match TRBD1. Per germline, CDR1 WSHSY and CDR2 SAAADI. The CDR3 has 14 amino acids. V dropped 9 bases and J dropped 4; count of bases not matched to a gene: 5. The CDR3 DNA reads as TGCGCCAGTGGGACAGGGGTCGGCACCGGGGAGCTGTTTTTT. As protein: CASGTGVGTGELFF.

This clone came up a few times. The same CDR3 also results from other DNA sequences found in this sample. CDR3 amino acids: CASSATSGSSYEQYF. For the CDR3, the DNA is TGTGCCAGTAGTGCTACTAGCGGGAGCTCCTACGAGCAGTACTTC. The chain carries TRBV19 and TRBJ2-7, with TRBD2 identical over 11 bases. V lost 5 bases, J lost 0 bases, and 3 bases stayed unmatched. The CDR3 is 15 residues long. Germline V lookup: CDR1 LNHDA, CDR2 SQIVND (reference sequence).

The chain is built from TRBV19 and TRBJ2-1, with TRBD2 matching over 9 bases. The V segment lost 3 bases and the J segment 6 bases; nucleotides outside the gene matches: 15. The CDR3 extends over 18 amino acids. CDR1 LNHDA and CDR2 SQIVND come from the germline V gene (reference sequence). For the CDR3, the DNA is TGTGCCAGTAGTATCGCCCCTTATTTAGCGGGAGCGGTCAATGAGCAGTTCTTC. Residues: CASSIAPYLAGAVNEQFF.

J is TRBJ1-1 and V is TRBV9, with D unclear. Trimming stripped 0 bases from V and 0 bases from J, with 9 bases between. The CDR3 covers 15 residues. The germline CDR1 and CDR2 sequences are SGDLS and YYNGEE. The CDR3 sequence: CASSVDLRMNTEAFF. CDR3 bases: TGTGCCAGCAGCGTAGATTTACGCATGAACACTGAAGCTTTCTTT.

The chain links TRBV28 to TRBJ1-1, with D uncertain. The CDR3 is 15 amino acids. V was clipped by 2 bases and J by 0 bases, with 10 bases between them. The germline V gene has CDR1 MDHEN and CDR2 SYDVKM. DNA of the CDR3: TGTGCCAGCAGTTTACCCAGCGGGATGAACACTGAAGCTTTCTTT. It yields the protein CASSLPSGMNTEAFF.

The V and J genes are TRBV18 and TRBJ1-1; D might be TRBD1 (6 bases). This CDR3 has 16 amino acids. With 3 bases removed from V and 5 bases from J, the gap between germline ends came to 19 bases. Germline CDR1 reads KGHSH; CDR2 reads LQKENI. This CDR3 is CASSPSVLHQGTEAFF. The CDR3 bases are TGTGCCAGCTCACCCTCGGTCTTACACCAGGGGACTGAAGCTTTCTTT.

The rearrangement uses TRBV6-5 and TRBJ2-2; D might be TRBD2 (6 bases). Germline values: CDR1 MNHEY, CDR2 SVGAGI. V gave up 6 bases and J gave up 7 bases, with 15 bases separating them. The CDR3 loop spans 14 amino acids. Written as DNA, the CDR3 is TGTGCCAGCAGCCGTACTAGCTTTAGCGGGGAGCTGTTTTTT. Residues: CASSRTSFSGELFF.

The genes are TRBV7-8 and TRBJ2-7; 9 bases are shared with TRBD2. Germline CDR1 and CDR2: SGHVS and FQNEAQ. V shed 5 bases, J shed 7 bases, and the junction held 9 bases outside the gene matches. This CDR3 has 14 residues. CDR3 nucleotide sequence: TGTGCCAGCAGCACCGGGACTAGCATAAAAGAGCAGTACTTC. It encodes CASSTGTSIKEQYF.

This sequence joins TRBV19 and TRBJ1-3; D not resolved. Germline lookup yields CDR1 LNHDA and CDR2 SQIVND (reference sequence). The CDR3 covers 15 residues. Trimming removed 4 bases from V and 0 bases from J, with 10 bases in between. The CDR3 bases are TGTGCCAGTAGTAAAACAGCCGACTCTGGAAACACCATATATTTT. Encoded protein: CASSKTADSGNTIYF.

The chain is built from TRBV19 and TRBJ1-6; D is unresolved. This CDR3 spans 15 amino acids. Per germline, CDR1 LNHDA and CDR2 SQIVND (reference sequence). V lost 4 bases, J lost 8 bases, and 15 bases lay in between. CDR3 in amino acids: CASSNRKMWDSPLHF. Written as DNA, the CDR3 is TGTGCCAGTAGTAATCGTAAAATGTGGGATTCACCCCTCCACTTT.

The chain employs TRBV19 and TRBJ2-1, with a tentative D call TRBD2 (5 bases). The V gene lost 5 bases and the J gene lost 9 bases, with 20 bases spanning the gap. The CDR3 runs 15 residues. Germline assignment: CDR1 LNHDA and CDR2 SQIVND (reference sequence). CDR3 protein: CASSHSSEGFGEQFF. The CDR3 nucleotides are TGTGCCAGTAGTCATAGTAGTGAGGGATTCGGTGAGCAGTTCTTC.

This chain links TRBV6-6 with TRBJ1-5; the D gene is possibly TRBD1 (5 bases). The V end lost 4 bases, the J end lost 1 base, and 8 bases lay between the germline ends. Germline V CDR1 and CDR2: MNHNY, SVGAGI (reference sequence). The CDR3 extends over 14 amino acids. The chain's CDR3 is CASSFRDSNQPQHF. CDR3 nucleotide sequence: TGTGCCAGCAGTTTCCGGGACAGCAATCAGCCCCAGCATTTT.

This sequence joins TRBV25-1 and TRBJ2-1, with TRBD1 matching 8 bases. The germline CDR1 and CDR2 sequences are MGHDK and SYGVNS. V lost 2 bases to trimming and J lost 5 bases; unmatched junction nucleotides: 8. There are 16 residues in the CDR3. CDR3 sequence reads: CASSELRTGSHNEQFF. In DNA form, the CDR3 reads TGTGCCAGCAGTGAACTCAGGACAGGGAGCCACAATGAGCAGTTCTTC.

This clone was found once. The J gene is TRBJ2-2, the V gene TRBV28; 10 bases agree with TRBD2. Germline V gives CDR1 MDHEN, CDR2 SYDVKM. The CDR3 is 17 amino acids. V shed 2 bases, J shed 3 bases, and the junction held 6 bases outside the gene matches. Written as DNA, the CDR3 is TGTGCCAGCAGTTTACTTTCTAGCGGGAGCCACACCGGGGAGCTGTTTTTT. This sequence encodes CASSLLSSGSHTGELFF. The whole variable domain, remainder taken from reference TRBV28 and TRBJ2-2, is DVKVTQSSRYLVKRTGEKVFLECVQDMDHENMFWYRQDPGLGLRLIYFSYDVKMKEKGDIPEGYSVSREKKERFSLILESASTNQTSMYLCASSLLSSGSHTGELFFGEGSRLTVL.

The chain is built from TRBV18 and TRBJ1-3, with TRBD1 matching over 7 bases. This CDR3 comprises 17 residues. Germline CDR1 reads KGHSH; CDR2 reads LQKENI. Unmatched junction bases numbered 8, after V lost 3 bases and J lost 0 bases. CDR3 sequence: CASSPSWDRVSGNTIYF. CDR3 nucleotide sequence: TGTGCCAGCTCACCGAGCTGGGACAGAGTCTCTGGAAACACCATATATTTT.

This clone occurred once. The V call is TRBV4-1, the J call TRBJ2-7; 13 bases are a match to TRBD2. Trimming took 4 bases from V and 0 from J; bases not matched to a gene: 9. Germline V CDR1 and CDR2: MGHRA, YSYEKL. The CDR3 is 18 residues long. The CDR3 sequence is CASSPGLAGNKTSYEQYF. The CDR3, as DNA: TGCGCCAGCAGCCCGGGACTAGCGGGAAATAAAACCTCCTACGAGCAGTACTTC.

The genes are TRBV18 and TRBJ2-1; 8 bases agree with TRBD2. This CDR3 spans 15 amino acids. Unmatched junction bases numbered 15, after V lost 3 bases and J lost 14 bases. Germline values: CDR1 KGHSH, CDR2 LQKENI. The CDR3 spells CASSPVAGTRGLKFF. CDR3 in DNA: TGTGCCAGCTCACCGGTAGCCGGGACTAGGGGCCTGAAGTTCTTC.

The rearrangement uses TRBV10-3 and TRBJ2-2, with a possible D match to TRBD1 (6 bases). This CDR3 is built from 14 residues. Germline-derived CDR1 and CDR2 are ENHRY and SYGVKD. V was pared by 10 bases and J by 0 bases, with 12 bases between. The CDR3 spells CATRQDPNTGELFF. For the CDR3, the DNA is TGTGCCACCAGACAGGACCCGAACACCGGGGAGCTGTTTTTT.

The gene calls are TRBV7-2 and TRBJ2-1, with TRBD2 matching 7 bases. Looked up from germline, CDR1 is SGHTA and CDR2 is FQGNSA. CDR3 length equals 14 residues. V dropped 5 bases and J dropped 8; count of bases not matched to a gene: 9. The CDR3 nucleotides are TGTGCCAGCAGCCCCCCGACTAGCCGGGATGAGCAGTTCTTC. It encodes CASSPPTSRDEQFF.

The chain carries TRBV7-2 and TRBJ1-1, with a weak D call TRBD1 (5 bases). Germline V gives CDR1 SGHTA, CDR2 FQGNSA. The CDR3 is made up of 13 amino acids. V was shortened by 3 bases and J by 1 base, with 6 bases between the two germline ends. CDR3 bases: TGTGCCAGCAGCTTGGGGGAGAACACTGAAGCTTTCTTT. Amino acids: CASSLGENTEAFF.